This T cell receptor beta chain was recorded in a study of shared clonotypes between healthy human individuals. Whole-study context: Donors were a couple of women and a few men aged 18 to 49.

This CDR3 is built from 14 residues. CDR1 and CDR2 (germline): SGHTA, FQGNSA. V lost 1 base to trimming and J lost 5 bases, with 11 bases between them. The table lists this clone with a few counts. At the DNA level, this CDR3 is encoded by other sequences in the same sample as well. Data came from immunoSEQ multiplex PCR; TCRdb stores just in-frame clones and leaves some out. Of about 490,000 clones in the sample, about three quarters were seen once. Study donors comprised healthy, HIV-negative adults devoid of recent acute infection or vaccination. Sequences were obtained from PBMCs. This receptor was identified in a woman between 40 and 50 years old in good health. Some clones in this sample may be carry-over from other donors' samples. The V call is TRBV7-2, the J call TRBJ2-5, with a weak D call TRBD2 (5 bases). The CDR3 sequence: CASSLGAGGETQYF. Written as DNA, the CDR3 is TGTGCCAGCAGCTTAGGTGCGGGCGGGGAGACCCAGTACTTC.